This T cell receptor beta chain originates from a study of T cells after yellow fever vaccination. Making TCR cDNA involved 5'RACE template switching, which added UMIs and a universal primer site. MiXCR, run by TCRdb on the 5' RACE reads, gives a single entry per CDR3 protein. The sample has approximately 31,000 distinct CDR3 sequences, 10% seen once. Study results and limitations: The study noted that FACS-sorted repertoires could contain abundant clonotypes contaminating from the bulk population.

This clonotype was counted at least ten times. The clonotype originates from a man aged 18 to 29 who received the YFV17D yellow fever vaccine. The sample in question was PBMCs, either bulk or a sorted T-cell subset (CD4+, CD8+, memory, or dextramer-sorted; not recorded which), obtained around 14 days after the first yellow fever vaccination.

The CDR3 sequence is CASSLHGAVQETQYF. DNA for the CDR3: TGTGCCAGCAGCTTACACGGGGCCGTTCAAGAGACCCAGTACTTC. This chain uses TRBV7-3 with TRBJ2-5, with D perhaps being TRBD1 or TRBD2 (5 bases each). V lost 2 bases and J lost 2, with 12 bases in between. Germline assignment: CDR1 SGHTA and CDR2 FQGTGA. The length of the CDR3 is 15 residues.